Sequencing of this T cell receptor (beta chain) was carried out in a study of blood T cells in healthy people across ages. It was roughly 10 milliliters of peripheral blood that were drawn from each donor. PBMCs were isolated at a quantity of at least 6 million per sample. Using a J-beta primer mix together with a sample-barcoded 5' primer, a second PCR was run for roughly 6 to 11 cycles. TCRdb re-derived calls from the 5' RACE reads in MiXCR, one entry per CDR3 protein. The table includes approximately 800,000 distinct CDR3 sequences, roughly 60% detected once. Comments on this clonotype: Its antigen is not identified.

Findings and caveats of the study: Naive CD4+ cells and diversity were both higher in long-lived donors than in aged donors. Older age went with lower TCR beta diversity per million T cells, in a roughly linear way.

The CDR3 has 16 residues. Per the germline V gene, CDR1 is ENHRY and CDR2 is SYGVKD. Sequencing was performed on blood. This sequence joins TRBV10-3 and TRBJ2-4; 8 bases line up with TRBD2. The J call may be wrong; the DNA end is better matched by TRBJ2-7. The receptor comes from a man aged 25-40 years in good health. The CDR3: CAISGLAGGSLSEQYF. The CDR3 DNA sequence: TGTGCCATCAGTGGGCTCGCGGGGGGCTCTCTCTCCGAGCAGTACTTC.